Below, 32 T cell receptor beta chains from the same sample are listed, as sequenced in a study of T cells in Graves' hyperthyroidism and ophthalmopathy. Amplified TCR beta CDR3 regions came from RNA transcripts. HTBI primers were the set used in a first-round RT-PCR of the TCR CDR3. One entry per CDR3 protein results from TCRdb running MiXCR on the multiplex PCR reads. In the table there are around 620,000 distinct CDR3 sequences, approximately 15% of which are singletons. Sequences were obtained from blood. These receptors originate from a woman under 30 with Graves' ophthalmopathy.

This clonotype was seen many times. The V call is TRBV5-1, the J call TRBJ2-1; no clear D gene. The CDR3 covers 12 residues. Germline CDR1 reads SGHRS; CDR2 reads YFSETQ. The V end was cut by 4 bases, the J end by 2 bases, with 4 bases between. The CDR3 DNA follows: TGCGCCAGCAGCGCCCCCTACAATGAGCAGTTCTTC. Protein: CASSAPYNEQFF. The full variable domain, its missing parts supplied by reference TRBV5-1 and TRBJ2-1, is KAGVTQTPRYLIKTRGQQVTLSCSPISGHRSVSWYQQTPGQGLQFLFEYFSETQRNKGNFPGRFSGRQFSNSRSEMNVSTLELGDSALYLCASSAPYNEQFFGPGTRLTVL.

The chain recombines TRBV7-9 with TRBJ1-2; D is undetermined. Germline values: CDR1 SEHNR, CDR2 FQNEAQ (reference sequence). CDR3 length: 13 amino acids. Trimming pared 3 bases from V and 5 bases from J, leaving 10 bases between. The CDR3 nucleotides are TGTGCCAGCAGCTTGAGTAGGGAGTATGGCTACACCTTC. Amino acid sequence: CASSLSREYGYTF.

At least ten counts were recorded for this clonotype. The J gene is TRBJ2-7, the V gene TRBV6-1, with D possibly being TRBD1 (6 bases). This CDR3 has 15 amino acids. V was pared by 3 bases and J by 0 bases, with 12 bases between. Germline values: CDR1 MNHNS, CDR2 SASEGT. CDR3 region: CASSDQGSSSYEQYF. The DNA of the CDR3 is TGTGCCAGCAGTGACCAGGGGTCGAGCTCCTACGAGCAGTACTTC.

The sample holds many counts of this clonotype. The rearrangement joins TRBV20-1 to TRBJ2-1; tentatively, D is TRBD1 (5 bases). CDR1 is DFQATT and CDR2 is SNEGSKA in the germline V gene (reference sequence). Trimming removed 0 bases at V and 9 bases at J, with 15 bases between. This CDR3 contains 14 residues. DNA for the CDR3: TGCAGTGCTAGAGATCCCCAGGGAAACGCTGAGCAGTTCTTC. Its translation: CSARDPQGNAEQFF.

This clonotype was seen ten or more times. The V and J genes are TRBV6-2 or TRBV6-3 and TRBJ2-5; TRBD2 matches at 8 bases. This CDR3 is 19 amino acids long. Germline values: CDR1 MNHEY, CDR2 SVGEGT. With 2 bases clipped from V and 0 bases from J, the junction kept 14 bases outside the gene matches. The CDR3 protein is CASSYERKVLAGHQETQYF. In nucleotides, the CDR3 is TGTGCCAGCAGTTACGAACGCAAAGTGCTAGCGGGCCACCAAGAGACCCAGTACTTC.

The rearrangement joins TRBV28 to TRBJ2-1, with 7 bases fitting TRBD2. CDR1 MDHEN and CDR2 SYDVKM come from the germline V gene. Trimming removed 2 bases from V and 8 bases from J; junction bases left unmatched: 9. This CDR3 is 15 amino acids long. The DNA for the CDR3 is TGTGCCAGCAGTTTAGTGGGCGGGAGCAGTGATGAGCAGTTCTTC. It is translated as CASSLVGGSSDEQFF.

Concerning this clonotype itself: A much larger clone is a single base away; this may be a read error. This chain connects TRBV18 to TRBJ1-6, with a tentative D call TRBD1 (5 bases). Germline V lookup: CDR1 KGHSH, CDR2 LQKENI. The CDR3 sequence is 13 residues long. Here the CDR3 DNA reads TGTGCCAACTCACCTGGGGACGATTCACCCCTCCACTTT. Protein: CANSPGDDSPLHF.

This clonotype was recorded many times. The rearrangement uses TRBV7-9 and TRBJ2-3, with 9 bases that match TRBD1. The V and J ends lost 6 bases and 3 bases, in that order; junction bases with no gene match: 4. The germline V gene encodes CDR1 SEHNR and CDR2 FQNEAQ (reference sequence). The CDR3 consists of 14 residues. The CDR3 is CASSTGQGTDTQYF. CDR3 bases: TGTGCCAGCAGTACGGGACAGGGAACAGATACGCAGTATTTT.

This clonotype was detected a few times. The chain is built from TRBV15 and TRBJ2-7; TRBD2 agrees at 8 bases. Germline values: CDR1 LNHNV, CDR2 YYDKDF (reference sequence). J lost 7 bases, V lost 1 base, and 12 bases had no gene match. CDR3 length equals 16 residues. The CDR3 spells CATSRGREGPFGEQYF. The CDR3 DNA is TGTGCCACCAGCAGAGGTCGGGAGGGCCCGTTCGGAGAGCAGTACTTC.

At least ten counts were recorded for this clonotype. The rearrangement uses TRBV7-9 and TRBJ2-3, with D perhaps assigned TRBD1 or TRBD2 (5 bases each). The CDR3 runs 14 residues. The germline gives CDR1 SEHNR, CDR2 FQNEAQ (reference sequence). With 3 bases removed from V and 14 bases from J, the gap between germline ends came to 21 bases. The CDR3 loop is CASSLRDERRWLYF. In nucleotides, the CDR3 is TGTGCCAGCAGCTTGAGGGACGAGAGGAGGTGGTTGTATTTT.

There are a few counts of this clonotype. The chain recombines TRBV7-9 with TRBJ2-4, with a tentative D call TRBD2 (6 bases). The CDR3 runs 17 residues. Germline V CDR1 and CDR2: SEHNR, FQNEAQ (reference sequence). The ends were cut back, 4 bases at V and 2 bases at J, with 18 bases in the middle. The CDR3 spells CASSSPGLGLTKNIQYF. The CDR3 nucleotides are TGTGCCAGCAGCTCGCCGGGACTGGGGCTAACCAAAAACATTCAGTACTTC. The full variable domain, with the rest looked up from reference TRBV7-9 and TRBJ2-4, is DTGVSQNPRHKITKRGQNVTFRCDPISEHNRLYWYRQTLGQGPEFLTYFQNEAQLEKSRLLSDRFSAERPKGSFSTLEIQRTEQGDSAMYLCASSSPGLGLTKNIQYFGAGTRLSVL.

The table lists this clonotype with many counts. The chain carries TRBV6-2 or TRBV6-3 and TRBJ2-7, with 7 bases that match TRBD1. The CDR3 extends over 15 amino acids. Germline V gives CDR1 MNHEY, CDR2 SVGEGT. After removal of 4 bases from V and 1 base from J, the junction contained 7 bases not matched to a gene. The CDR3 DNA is TGTGCCAGCAGTTCCCCGGGACAGATTTCCTACGAGCAGTACTTC. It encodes CASSSPGQISYEQYF.

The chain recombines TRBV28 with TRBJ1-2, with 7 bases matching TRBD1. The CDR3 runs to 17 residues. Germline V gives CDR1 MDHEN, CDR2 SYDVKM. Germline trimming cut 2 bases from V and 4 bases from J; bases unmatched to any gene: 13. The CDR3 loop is CASSLVTLRDSSYGYTF. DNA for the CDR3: TGTGCCAGCAGTTTAGTAACCCTCCGGGACAGTTCCTATGGCTACACCTTC.

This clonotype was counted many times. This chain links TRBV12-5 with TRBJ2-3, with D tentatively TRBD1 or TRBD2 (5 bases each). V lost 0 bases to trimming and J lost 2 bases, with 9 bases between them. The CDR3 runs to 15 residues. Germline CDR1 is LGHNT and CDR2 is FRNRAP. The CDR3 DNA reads TGTGCTAGTGGTTTGGTACTAGGACACACAGATACGCAGTATTTT. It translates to CASGLVLGHTDTQYF. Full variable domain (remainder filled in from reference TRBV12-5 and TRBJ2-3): DARVTQTPRHKVTEMGQEVTMRCQPILGHNTVFWYRQTMMQGLELLAYFRNRAPLDDSGMPKDRFSAEMPDATLATLKIQPSEPRDSAVYFCASGLVLGHTDTQYFGPGTRLTVL.

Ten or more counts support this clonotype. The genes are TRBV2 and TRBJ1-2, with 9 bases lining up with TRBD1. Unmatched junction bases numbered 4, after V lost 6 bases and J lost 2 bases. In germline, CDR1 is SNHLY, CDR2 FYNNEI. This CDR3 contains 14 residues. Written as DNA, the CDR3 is TGTGCCAGCAGACCGGGACAGGGAAACTATGGCTACACCTTC. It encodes CASRPGQGNYGYTF.

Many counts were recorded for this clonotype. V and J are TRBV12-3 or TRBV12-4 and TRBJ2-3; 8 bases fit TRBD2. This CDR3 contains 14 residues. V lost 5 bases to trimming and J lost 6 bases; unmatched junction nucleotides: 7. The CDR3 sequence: CASSSGSGVDTQYF. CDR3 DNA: TGTGCCAGCAGTAGCGGGAGCGGAGTTGATACGCAGTATTTT.

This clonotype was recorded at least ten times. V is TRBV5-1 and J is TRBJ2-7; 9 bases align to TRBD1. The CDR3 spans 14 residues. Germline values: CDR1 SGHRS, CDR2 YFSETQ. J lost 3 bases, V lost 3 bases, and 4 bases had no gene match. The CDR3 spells CASSSGQGDYEQYF. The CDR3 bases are TGCGCCAGCAGCTCGGGACAGGGAGACTACGAGCAGTACTTC.

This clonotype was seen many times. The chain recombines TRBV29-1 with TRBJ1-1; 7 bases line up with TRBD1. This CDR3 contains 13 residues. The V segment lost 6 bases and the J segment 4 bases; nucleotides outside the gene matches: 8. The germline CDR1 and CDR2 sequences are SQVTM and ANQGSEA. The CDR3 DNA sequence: TGCAGCGTCGGACAGGACGGGGGCACTGAAGCTTTCTTT. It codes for CSVGQDGGTEAFF.

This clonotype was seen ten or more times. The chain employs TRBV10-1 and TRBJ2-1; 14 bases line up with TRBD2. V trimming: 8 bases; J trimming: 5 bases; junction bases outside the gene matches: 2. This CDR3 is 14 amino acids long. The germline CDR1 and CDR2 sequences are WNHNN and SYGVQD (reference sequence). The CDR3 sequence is CASPGLAGDNEQFF. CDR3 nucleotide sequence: TGCGCCAGCCCGGGACTAGCGGGAGACAATGAGCAGTTCTTC.

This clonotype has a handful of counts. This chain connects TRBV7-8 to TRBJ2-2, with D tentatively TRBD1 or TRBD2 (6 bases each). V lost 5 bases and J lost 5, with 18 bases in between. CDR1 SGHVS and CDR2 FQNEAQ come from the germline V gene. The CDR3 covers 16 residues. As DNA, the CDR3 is TGTGCCAGCAGCCTTCGGGGGCGGTGGTGGACCGGGGAGCTGTTTTTT. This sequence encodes CASSLRGRWWTGELFF.

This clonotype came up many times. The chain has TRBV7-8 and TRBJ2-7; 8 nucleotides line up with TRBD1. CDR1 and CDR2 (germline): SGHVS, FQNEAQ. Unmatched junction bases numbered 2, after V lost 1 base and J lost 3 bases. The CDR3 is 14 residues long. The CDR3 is CASSLGDRHYEQYF. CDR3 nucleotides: TGTGCCAGCAGCTTAGGGGACAGGCACTACGAGCAGTACTTC.

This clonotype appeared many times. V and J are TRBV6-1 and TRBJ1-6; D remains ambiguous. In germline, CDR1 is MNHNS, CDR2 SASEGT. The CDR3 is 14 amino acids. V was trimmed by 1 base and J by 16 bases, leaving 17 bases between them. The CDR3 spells CASSEDGSPGRLHF. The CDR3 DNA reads TGTGCCAGCAGTGAAGATGGAAGCCCAGGCCGTCTCCACTTT.

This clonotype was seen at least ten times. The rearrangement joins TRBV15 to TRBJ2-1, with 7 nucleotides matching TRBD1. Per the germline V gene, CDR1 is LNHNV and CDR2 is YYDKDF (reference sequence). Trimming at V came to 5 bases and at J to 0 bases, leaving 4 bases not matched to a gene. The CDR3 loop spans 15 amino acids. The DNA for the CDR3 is TGTGCCACCAGCGGGAGACAGGGCTCCTACAATGAGCAGTTCTTC. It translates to CATSGRQGSYNEQFF.

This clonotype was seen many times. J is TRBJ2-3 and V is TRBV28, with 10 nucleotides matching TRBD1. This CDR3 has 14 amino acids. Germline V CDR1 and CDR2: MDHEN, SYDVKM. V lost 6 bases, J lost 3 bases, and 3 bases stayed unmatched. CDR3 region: CASRRDRGTDTQYF. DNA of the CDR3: TGTGCCAGCAGACGGGACAGGGGAACAGATACGCAGTATTTT.

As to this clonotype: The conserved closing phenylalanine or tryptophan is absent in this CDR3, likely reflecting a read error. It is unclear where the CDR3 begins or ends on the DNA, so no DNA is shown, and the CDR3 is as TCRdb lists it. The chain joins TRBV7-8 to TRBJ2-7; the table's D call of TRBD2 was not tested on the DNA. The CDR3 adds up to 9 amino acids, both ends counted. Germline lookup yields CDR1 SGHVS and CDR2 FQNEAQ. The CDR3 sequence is CASSLLLAG.

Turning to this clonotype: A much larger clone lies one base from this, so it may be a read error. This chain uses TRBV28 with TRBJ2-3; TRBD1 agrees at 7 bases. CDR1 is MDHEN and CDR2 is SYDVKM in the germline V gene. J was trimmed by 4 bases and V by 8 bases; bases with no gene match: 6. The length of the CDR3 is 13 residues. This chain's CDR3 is CASGTGAADTQYF. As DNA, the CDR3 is TGTGCCAGCGGTACAGGGGCAGCAGATACGCAGTATTTT.

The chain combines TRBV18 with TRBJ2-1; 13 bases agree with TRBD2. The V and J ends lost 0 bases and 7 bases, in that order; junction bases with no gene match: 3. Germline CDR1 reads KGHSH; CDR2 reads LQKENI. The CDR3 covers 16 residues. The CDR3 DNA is TGTGCCAGCTCACCACCCGGGACTAGCGGGATTAATGAGCAGTTCTTC. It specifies CASSPPGTSGINEQFF.

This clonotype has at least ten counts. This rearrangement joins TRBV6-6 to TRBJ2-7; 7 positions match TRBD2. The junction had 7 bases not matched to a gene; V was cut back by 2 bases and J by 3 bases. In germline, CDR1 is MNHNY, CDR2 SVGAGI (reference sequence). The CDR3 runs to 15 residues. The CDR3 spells CASSYAAGSGYEQYF. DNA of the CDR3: TGTGCCAGCAGTTACGCAGCGGGATCCGGCTACGAGCAGTACTTC.

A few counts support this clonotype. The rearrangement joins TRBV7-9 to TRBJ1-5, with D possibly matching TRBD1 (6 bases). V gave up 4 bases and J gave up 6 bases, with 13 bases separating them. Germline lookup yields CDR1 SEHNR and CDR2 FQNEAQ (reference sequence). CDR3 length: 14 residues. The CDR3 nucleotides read TGTGCCAGCAGCTCAGGGGCCTCGGGTCAGCCCCAGCATTTT. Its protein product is CASSSGASGQPQHF. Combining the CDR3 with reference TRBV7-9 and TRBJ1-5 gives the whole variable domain DTGVSQNPRHKITKRGQNVTFRCDPISEHNRLYWYRQTLGQGPEFLTYFQNEAQLEKSRLLSDRFSAERPKGSFSTLEIQRTEQGDSAMYLCASSSGASGQPQHFGDGTRLSIL.

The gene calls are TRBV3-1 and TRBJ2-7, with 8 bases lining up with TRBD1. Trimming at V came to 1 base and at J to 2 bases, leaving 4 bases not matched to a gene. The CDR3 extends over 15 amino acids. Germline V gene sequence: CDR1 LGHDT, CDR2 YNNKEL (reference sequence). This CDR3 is CASSQAGQVTYEQYF. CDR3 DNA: TGTGCCAGCAGCCAAGCGGGACAGGTTACCTACGAGCAGTACTTC.

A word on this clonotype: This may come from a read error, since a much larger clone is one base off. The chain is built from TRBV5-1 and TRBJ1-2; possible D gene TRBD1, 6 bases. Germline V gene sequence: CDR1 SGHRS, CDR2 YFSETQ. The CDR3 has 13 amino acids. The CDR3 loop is CASTDTGRPLYTF. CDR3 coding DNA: TGTGCCAGCACCGATACAGGGCGTCCCCTCTACACCTTC.

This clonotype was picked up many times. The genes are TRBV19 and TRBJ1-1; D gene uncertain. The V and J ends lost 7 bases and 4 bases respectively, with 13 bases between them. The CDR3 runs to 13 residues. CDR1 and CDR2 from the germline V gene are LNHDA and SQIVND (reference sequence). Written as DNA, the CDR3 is TGTGCCAGTACCCTGAGCTCGGTCACTGAAGCTTTCTTT. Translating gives CASTLSSVTEAFF.